This entry features one TCR beta chain sequence. Antigen specificity is unknown. This sample stems from a study of T cell responses to AZD1222 COVID-19 vaccine. The repertoire was sequenced with immunoSEQ multiplex PCR; TCRdb's copy has only in-frame clones and lacks some. The table lists about 100,000 clones, more than 70% of them singletons, with roughly 10% in the top ten. General study points: Clonal diversity may have been underestimated, and the donors were mostly white British, with more females than males. Repertoires were obtained only post-peak T cell response. Following two doses of AZD1222, Spike-specific TCR breadth and depth rose. Researchers report vaccine-associated CD4 TCRs spanning spike, with dominance at 160-218 and 743-854.

The receptor's source is an adult who received the AZD1222 COVID-19 vaccine. The sequencing here drew on peripheral blood, taken 28 days after the second AZD1222 dose.

CDR3 protein: CASSPRALGEAFF. The CDR3 nucleotides read TGTGCCAGCAGCCCCCGGGCCCTGGGGGAAGCTTTCTTT. The rearrangement uses TRBV11-2 and TRBJ1-1; D gene unclear. Germline CDR1 reads SGHAT; CDR2 reads FQNNGV. This CDR3 is 13 amino acids long. The germline V and J ends were trimmed by 5 bases and 8 bases, with 15 bases remaining between them.